This TCR beta chain was sequenced during a study of blood T cells in healthy people across ages (dated by TCRdb to between 2015 and 2016). A note on the overall study: In model experiments, template switching captured about one uniquely barcoded TCR beta cDNA molecule for every two T cells. Using the same blood draw, the study looked at two additional independent replicas of 1 million unique cDNA reads for two donors, one aged 18 to 30 and the other aged 80 or older. The donors were divided into four age groups: young (average about 16 years), middle-aged (roughly 40), aged (roughly 60) and long-lived (more than 75). To track age-related changes in TCR beta repertoire diversity, the study relied on deep sequencing normalized with unique cDNA molecular identifiers.

What the authors observed across the whole study: Conclusive comparison of naive and antigen-experienced compartments was prevented by the profiling of bulk unsorted PBMCs. As age increased, observed TCR beta diversity per million T cells dropped in a roughly linear way, and a significant reduction was already evident by age approximately 40. Estimates of total diversity based on one million sequenced T cells were regarded as lower bounds and as underestimates. Compared with the aged group, more naive CD4+ T cells, fewer expanded clones and increased TCR diversity were shown by the long-lived group, suggesting age selection. There was a strong correlation between observed TCR beta diversity and the percentage of naive T cells measured by flow cytometry. The CMV infection status of donors was not known, potentially confounding age-related changes in expanded clonotypes.

From the cysteine through the phenylalanine, the CDR3 covers 13 amino acids. Of the read, only the CDR3 DNA is kept; its 39 bases are in frame from base 1. The CDR1 and CDR2 encoded by the germline V gene are SQVTM and ANQGSEA. Library preparation used 5' RACE. TCRdb lists the instrument as Illumina HiSeq 2500. A second PCR of about 6 to 12 cycles was run with a J-beta primer mix and a sample-barcoded 5' primer. A unique molecular identifier was introduced onto each TCR beta cDNA molecule by a template-switch 5' adaptor carrying 12 random nucleotides. Each sample yielded at least 2.5 million CDR3-containing paired-end reads. The Mint cDNA synthesis kit, primed by a TRBC-specific oligonucleotide, was used to synthesize first-strand cDNA from all RNA. All cDNA was treated with uracil-DNA glycosylase and then went through a first 18-cycle PCR with the universal primers M1SS and BC2_uni_R. The source study handled its data this way. For normalization, 1 million high-quality reads, each with a distinct molecular identifier, were randomly selected from each sample. Reads sharing molecular identifiers were discarded rather than binned into consensus sequences. MiTCR, with a Q25 quality threshold and the strictest error-elimination algorithm, was used for CDR3 identification, clonotype clustering and error correction. Lower-bound total TCR beta diversity was estimated with a nonparametric unseen species model using Euler transformation. TCRdb reprocessing: public reads trimmed at Q25 with fastp, clones called with MiXCR, in-frame beta chains kept. Each entry merges the rows of one CDR3 protein and shows their most common DNA and genes. These V and J calls rely on TCRdb rather than the paper's analysis. This sample is represented by around 1,000,000 distinct CDR3 sequences; less than 25% of them were singletons. The ten most abundant clones make up around 0.75% of the sample.

Notes on this clonotype: Its antigen is still unknown. A junction boundary mismatches the germline segment, possibly from a read error.

The roughly 39 donors, aged 6 to 90 years, were systemically healthy Caucasian individuals from Russia. Each donor gave 8 to 10 milliliters of peripheral blood, drawn into EDTA-treated Vacutainer tubes. Ficoll-Paque density-gradient centrifugation was used to isolate PBMCs, with at least 7 million per sample. Trizol reagent was used to extract total RNA from PBMCs, with at least 6 micrograms per sample. For every donor, an aliquot of PBMCs went through flow cytometry to measure the percentages of naive CD45RAhigh/CD27high T cells. The same sample was also studied in work on T cells of mothers and their children. The second study's paper adds: Nine systemically healthy Caucasian individuals, comprising three mothers and their six children, were included as donors. cDNA synthesis used all of the extracted RNA, with around 1.5 ug of RNA in each 15 ul reaction. In the second PCR, the M1S primer introduced both the sample barcodes and 2-4 random nucleotides. Each mother yielded over 8.5 million TCR beta CDR3 reads and each child roughly 2.9 million reads. TCR recombination output is similarly shaped by thymic selection in related and unrelated pairs, with a minor effect exerted by inherited differences. Related mother-child pairs always showed normalized repertoire overlap that was slightly higher than in unrelated mother-child pairs, though the difference was never significant. Persistent microchimeric T cell clones were not detected, at a sensitivity of about 99 clones per million clonotypes. The study used deep NGS to compare TCR beta repertoires of mothers and children, seeking features distinguishing related mother-child pairs from unrelated individuals. The mean age was 40 +/- 4 years for the mothers and roughly 11 +/- 4 years for the children. After adapter ligation was performed with NEBNext reagents, the libraries were sequenced on an Illumina HiSeq 2000 with 100+100 nt paired-end reads. To prevent cross-contamination, the mother and child libraries were prepared a month apart and were sequenced in separate runs. Between roughly 500,000 and 2,300,000 distinct TCR beta clonotypes were identified per donor. Naive TCR beta clonotypes were estimated from low-frequency clonotypes matched to each donor's FACS-determined naive share, without sorting.

The chain is made from TRBV29-1 and TRBJ2-7, with 9 junctional bases fitting TRBD2. The sequenced sample was blood. The clonotype originates from a girl under 10 years old in good health. The DNA reads TGCAGCGTCGAAGTAGCGGGAGTGTACGAGCAGTACTTC. This sequence encodes CSVEVAGVYEQYF.